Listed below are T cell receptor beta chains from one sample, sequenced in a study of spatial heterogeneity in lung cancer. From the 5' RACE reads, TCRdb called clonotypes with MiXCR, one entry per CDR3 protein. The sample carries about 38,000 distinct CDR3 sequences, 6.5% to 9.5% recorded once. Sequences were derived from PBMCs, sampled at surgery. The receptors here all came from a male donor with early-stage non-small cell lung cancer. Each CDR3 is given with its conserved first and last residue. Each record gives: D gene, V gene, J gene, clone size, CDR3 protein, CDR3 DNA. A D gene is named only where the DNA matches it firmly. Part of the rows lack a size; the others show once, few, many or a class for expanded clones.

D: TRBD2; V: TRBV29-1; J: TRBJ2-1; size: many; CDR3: CSVGVAGEEFF; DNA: TGCAGCGTTGGAGTAGCGGGAGAGGAGTTCTTC
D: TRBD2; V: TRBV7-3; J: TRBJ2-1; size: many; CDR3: CASSLAGGDYNEQFF; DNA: TGTGCCAGCAGCTTAGCGGGGGGCGATTACAATGAGCAGTTCTTC
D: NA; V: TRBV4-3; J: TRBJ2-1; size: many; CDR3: CASSHNVPNEQFF; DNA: TGCGCCAGCAGCCATAATGTCCCCAATGAGCAGTTCTTC
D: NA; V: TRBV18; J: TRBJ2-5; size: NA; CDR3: CASSLGHGETQYF; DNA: TGTGCCAGCTCACTGGGCCATGGGGAGACCCAGTACTTC
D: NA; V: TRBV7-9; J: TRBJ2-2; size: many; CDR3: CASSSRQGGTGELFF; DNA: TGTGCCAGCAGCTCAAGACAGGGAGGAACCGGGGAGCTGTTTTTT
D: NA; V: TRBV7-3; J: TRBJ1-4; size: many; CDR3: CASSPQGVNEKLFF; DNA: TGTGCCAGCAGCCCACAGGGCGTTAATGAAAAACTGTTTTTT
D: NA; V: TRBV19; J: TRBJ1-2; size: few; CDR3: CASSTRSGGYTF; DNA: TGTGCCAGTAGTACCCGGAGTGGAGGCTACACCTTC
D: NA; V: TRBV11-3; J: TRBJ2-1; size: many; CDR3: CASSSTGKGSYNEQFF; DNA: TGTGCCAGCAGCTCCACAGGGAAGGGCTCCTACAATGAGCAGTTCTTC
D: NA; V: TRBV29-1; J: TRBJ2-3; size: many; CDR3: CSGHRTQDTQYF; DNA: TGCAGCGGGCATAGGACTCAAGATACGCAGTATTTT
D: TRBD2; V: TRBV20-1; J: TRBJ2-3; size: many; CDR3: CSAGGSGSASDTQYF; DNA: TGCAGTGCTGGGGGGAGCGGGAGCGCCTCAGATACGCAGTATTTT
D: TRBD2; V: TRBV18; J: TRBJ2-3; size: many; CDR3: CASSPLPAGITDTQYF; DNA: TGTGCCAGCTCACCACTTCCAGCGGGAATCACAGATACGCAGTATTTT
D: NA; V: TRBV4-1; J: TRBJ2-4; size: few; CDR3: CASSQERRGAKNIQYF; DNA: TGCGCCAGCAGCCAAGAACGGAGAGGGGCCAAAAACATTCAGTACTTC
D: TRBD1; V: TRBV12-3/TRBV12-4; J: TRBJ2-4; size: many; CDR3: CASLSGTGAKNIQYF; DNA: TGTGCCAGCCTATCCGGGACAGGGGCCAAAAACATTCAGTACTTC
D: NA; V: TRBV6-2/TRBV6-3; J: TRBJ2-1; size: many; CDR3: CASYLYNEQFF; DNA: TGTGCCAGCTACTTATACAATGAGCAGTTCTTC
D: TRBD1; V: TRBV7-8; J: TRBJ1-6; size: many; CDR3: CASSYDRGGSPLHF; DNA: TGTGCCAGCAGTTATGACAGGGGCGGTTCACCCCTCCACTTT
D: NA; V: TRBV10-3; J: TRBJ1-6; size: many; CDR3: CAISLQGTSYNSPLHF; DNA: TGTGCCATCAGTCTACAGGGAACGTCCTATAATTCACCCCTCCACTTT
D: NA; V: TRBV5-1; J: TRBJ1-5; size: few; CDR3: CASSRPFFLKAGDQPQHF; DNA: TGCGCCAGCAGCCGCCCGTTCTTCTTGAAAGCAGGGGATCAGCCCCAGCATTTT
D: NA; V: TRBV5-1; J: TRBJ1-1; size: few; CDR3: CASSLASGSGTEAFF; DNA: TGCGCCAGCAGCTTGGCATCAGGGTCGGGGACTGAAGCTTTCTTT
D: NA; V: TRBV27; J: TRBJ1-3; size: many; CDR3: CASSFRAGTGNTIYF; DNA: TGTGCCAGCAGTTTCCGCGCCGGGACTGGAAACACCATATATTTT
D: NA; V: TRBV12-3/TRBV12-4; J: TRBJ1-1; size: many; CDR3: CASNPGGDTEAFF; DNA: TGTGCCAGCAATCCTGGAGGGGACACTGAAGCTTTCTTT
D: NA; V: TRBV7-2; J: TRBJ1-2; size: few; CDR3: CASSLFQGREGYTF; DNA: TGTGCCAGCAGCTTATTCCAGGGCAGGGAGGGGTACACCTTC
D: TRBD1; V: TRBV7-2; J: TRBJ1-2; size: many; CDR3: CASSPRRPGTGGYTF; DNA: TGTGCCAGCAGCCCCCGAAGACCCGGGACAGGCGGCTACACCTTC
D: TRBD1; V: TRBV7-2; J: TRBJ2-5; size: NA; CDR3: CASSSRQGGAETQYF; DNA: TGTGCCAGCAGCTCCCGACAGGGGGGGGCAGAGACCCAGTACTTC
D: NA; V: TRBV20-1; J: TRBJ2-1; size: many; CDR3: CSAKTGSSYNEQFF; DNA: TGCAGTGCTAAAACAGGGAGTTCCTACAATGAGCAGTTCTTC
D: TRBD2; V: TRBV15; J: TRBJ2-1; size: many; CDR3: CATSKGTSGYNEQFF; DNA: TGTGCCACCAGCAAAGGGACTAGCGGATACAATGAGCAGTTCTTC
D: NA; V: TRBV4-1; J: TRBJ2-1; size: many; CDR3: CASSQDGDTPMEQFF; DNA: TGCGCCAGCAGCCAAGACGGGGACACACCTATGGAGCAGTTCTTC
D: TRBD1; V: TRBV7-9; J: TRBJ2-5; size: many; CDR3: CASRPDRAQETQYF; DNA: TGTGCCAGCAGACCGGACAGGGCCCAAGAGACCCAGTACTTC
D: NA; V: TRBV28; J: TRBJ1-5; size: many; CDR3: CASSLGYQPQHF; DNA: TGTGCCAGCAGTTTGGGGTATCAGCCCCAGCATTTT
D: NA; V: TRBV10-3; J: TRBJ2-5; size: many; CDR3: CAISEAPSDQETQYF; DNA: TGTGCCATCAGTGAGGCCCCTAGCGACCAAGAGACCCAGTACTTC
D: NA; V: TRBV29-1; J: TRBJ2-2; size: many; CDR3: CSVVHPQGTGELFF; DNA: TGCAGCGTTGTACATCCCCAAGGGACCGGGGAGCTGTTTTTT
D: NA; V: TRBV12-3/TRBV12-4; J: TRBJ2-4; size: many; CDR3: CASSFKLAKNIQYF; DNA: TGTGCCAGCAGTTTCAAGTTAGCCAAAAACATTCAGTACTTC
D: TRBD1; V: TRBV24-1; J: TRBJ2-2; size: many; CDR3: CATRETGGTGELFF; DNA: TGTGCCACCAGAGAGACAGGGGGCACCGGGGAGCTGTTTTTT
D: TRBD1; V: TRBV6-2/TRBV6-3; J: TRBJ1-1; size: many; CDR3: CASSGQGLNTEAFF; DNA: TGTGCCAGCTCGGGACAGGGTTTGAACACTGAAGCTTTCTTT